The T cell receptor beta chain described here comes from a study of identical twins. The CDR3 runs to 9 residues. Germline lookup yields CDR1 MNHNS and CDR2 SASEGT. Remarks on this clonotype: One end of the junction is discordant with germline, which a read error may explain.

TCRdb recomputed calls from the 5' RACE reads with MiXCR, one row per CDR3 protein. The sample yields just under 650,000 distinct CDR3 sequences, 7.1% seen once. A further study also used this sample, focusing on yellow fever vaccine responses in identical twins. Per that paper: Twins' vaccine T cell responses were reported to seem partly convergent and partly personalized.

The rearrangement uses TRBV6-1 and TRBJ2-1; unclear D gene. The sequence was obtained from a woman younger than 30 in good health. The sequencing input was PBMCs. This CDR3 is CASSPERLF. DNA for the CDR3: TGTGCCAGCAGTCCCGAACGGCTCTTC.